This entry describes one TCR beta chain. This clone was counted between two and nine times. The clone's antigen remains unknown. Base-call qualities are not available, and no considerably larger clone is one nucleotide away. The twin pairs came from the European Cystic Fibrosis Twin and Sibling Study Cohort, a cohort that recruited patients from 150 to 200 CF clinics across 14 European countries. Zygosity and CFTR genotype were verified in-house, and zygosity was tested by multiplex PCR of nine short tandem repeat loci. Peripheral blood was sampled from each twin, and clinical parameters were recorded on the day of blood sampling. Genomic DNA was isolated from peripheral blood cells with phenol/chloroform and kept in TE buffer at 4 degrees C. TCR beta CDR3 regions were amplified by multiplex PCR with the immunoSEQ immune profiling system according to the manufacturer's instructions. An Illumina NextSeq system was used to carry out the sequencing. For the original study's pipeline: Sequence data were processed on the immunoSEQ Analyzer platform, and clonality was calculated as the square root of Simpson's index of productive rearrangements. Jensen-Shannon distance served as the measure of similarity in V and J usage, while OLGA was used to compute CDR3 generation probabilities. The researchers looked up shared CDR3 sequences in the immuneACCESS database (August 2020) and in VDJdb (December 2020). TCRdb took over this immuneACCESS table, retaining in-frame rearrangements with V and J assigned. Such tables are incomplete; in checked studies, under half of the missing clones stem from an unresolved V gene, and the remainder is unexplained. That table supplies the V and J calls and clone size; D and trimming were determined from the DNA. The sample table shows 25,000 to 30,000 clones, and roughly 80% are seen once. In total, the top ten clones hold approximately 0.93% of the sample.

This sample is part of a study of monozygotic twins with cystic fibrosis listed by TCRdb under 2021. At the level of the whole study: About 3 micrograms of fragmented DNA went through around 14 PCR cycles to produce barcoded libraries. To gauge how much genetics shapes V and J gene usage, the researchers compared TCR beta repertoires both within and across 16 monozygotic twin pairs who have cystic fibrosis. The cohort comprised ten female and six male twin pairs aged roughly 2.0 to 40 years, median about 9.4 years, mostly children and adolescents. Twins were ranked among approximately 1,100 cohort participants for weight-for-height and FEVPerc (FEV1 disease centile) on the day of blood sampling. Data for three of the twin pairs had previously been reported in another context.

What the research found in general, with its limitations: Significantly higher nucleotide-identical clonotype sharing was observed within monozygotic CF twin pairs than between unrelated CF individuals (P = 0.000026, Mann-Whitney). Simpson clonality was found to be generally low (median roughly 0.009), suggesting a naive-dominated repertoire, although higher clonality was observed in the most severely affected patients. The cohort was small, and the number of shared CDR3s showed no association with age, concordance or disease severity. V gene usage was most similar to the co-twin in 13 of 16 pairs, and J usage was most similar to the co-twin in 8 of 16 pairs, which suggests genetic constraints.

The junction shows trimming of 2 bases on V and 6 bases on J, and the gene matches do not reach 7 bases of it. The CDR3, cysteine through phenylalanine, is 16 amino acids long. Here the CDR3 DNA is all that survives: 48 bases in frame from base 1. Based on the germline V gene, the CDR1 and CDR2 sequences are MNHEY and SVGAGI. The receptor was derived from a girl aged 2-10 years with cystic fibrosis. The sequencing input was blood. The chain joins TRBV6-5 to TRBJ2-7; 13 of the junction bases match TRBD2. CDR3 region: CASSYGLAGATTEQYF. The nucleotide sequence is TGTGCCAGCAGTTACGGACTAGCGGGAGCAACGACCGAGCAGTACTTC.